The clone carrying this T cell receptor (beta chain) showed up just a few times. Antigen specificity is unknown. This specimen belongs to a study of identical twins. Carrying unique molecular identifiers, the cDNA also gained a universal primer site through template switching. TCRdb redid the calling of the 5' RACE reads with MiXCR, one entry per CDR3 protein. The sample includes about 900,000 distinct CDR3 sequences, 9% to 15% of them seen just once. General study points: For out-of-frame beta sequences, excess twin sharing was weaker. There was an excess of low generation probability in the out-of-frame alpha sequences that twins shared.

Per germline, CDR1 MGHRA and CDR2 YSYEKL. Trimming took off 4 bases at V and 0 bases at J, with 7 bases between the two ends. CDR3 length equals 14 residues. Donors uniformly comprised healthy Caucasians. This same sample was also taken into another study, of yellow fever vaccine responses in identical twins.

The chain links TRBV4-1 to TRBJ1-3; D remains unclear. The receptor was derived from a young woman in good health. Source material: PBMCs. CDR3 sequence (DNA): TGCGCCAGCAGCCGTGAACGCTCTGGAAACACCATATATTTT. This codes for CASSRERSGNTIYF.